This TCR beta chain stems from a study of T cells after yellow fever vaccination. The 5'RACE template-switching step produced TCR cDNA and added a universal primer site and UMIs. TCRdb re-derived calls from the 5' RACE reads in MiXCR, one entry per CDR3 protein. The sample carries some 250,000 distinct CDR3 sequences, about 3.9% recorded once. This clonotype was observed at least ten times. The antigen is undetermined. CDR3 length equals 15 residues. Trimming took off 6 bases at V and 4 bases at J, with 15 bases between the two ends. Germline CDR1 reads MNHEY; CDR2 reads SVGAGI. Findings of the study overall: The study re-detected most primary-vaccination clones after the booster (96% CD4, around 89% CD8).

The receptor was derived from a man aged 18 to 30 who received the YFV17D yellow fever vaccine. The chain combines TRBV6-5 with TRBJ2-2; tentative D call: TRBD1 (6 bases). Sample: PBMCs, taken 15 days after the yellow fever booster vaccination. This chain's CDR3 is CASRSQGLGTGELFF. CDR3 bases: TGTGCCAGCAGATCACAGGGTTTAGGCACCGGGGAGCTGTTTTTT.